Shown below are 13 T cell receptor beta chains from a single sample sequenced in a study of T cells in Graves' hyperthyroidism and ophthalmopathy. Amplification yielded TCR beta CDR3 regions, with RNA transcripts as the source. Initially, a first-round RT-PCR of the TCR CDR3 employed the HTBI primer set. TCRdb recomputed calls from the multiplex PCR reads with MiXCR, one row per CDR3 protein. The table includes about 480,000 distinct CDR3 sequences, approximately 23% detected once. The specimen sequenced was blood. The receptor source for this set is a woman in her 70s with Graves' ophthalmopathy.

This clonotype occurred many times. The rearrangement uses TRBV28 and TRBJ1-6, with TRBD1 matching over 12 bases. Germline trimming cut 5 bases from V and 7 bases from J; bases unmatched to any gene: 3. This CDR3 has 15 amino acids. Per germline, CDR1 MDHEN and CDR2 SYDVKM. In DNA form, the CDR3 reads TGTGCCAGCAGTCCCGGGACAGGGGGCAATTCACCCCTCCACTTT. This codes for CASSPGTGGNSPLHF.

The rearrangement joins TRBV6-2 or TRBV6-3 to TRBJ2-2; no clear D. The germline V and J ends were trimmed by 1 base and 7 bases, with 10 bases remaining between them. Germline assignment: CDR1 MNHEY and CDR2 SVGEGT. The CDR3 covers 14 residues. The CDR3 DNA follows: TGTGCCAGCAGTTACTTAGAAGTGATCGGGGAGCTGTTTTTT. This codes for CASSYLEVIGELFF.

This clonotype was detected a few times. This CDR3 is CSVDGRRDGNTIYF. DNA for the CDR3: TGCAGCGTTGACGGGCGGAGAGACGGAAACACCATATATTTT. The chain couples TRBV29-1 to TRBJ1-3; D remains ambiguous. The CDR3 is 14 amino acids. V was pared by 3 bases and J by 4 bases, with 13 bases between. Germline V gene data show CDR1 as SQVTM and CDR2 as ANQGSEA.

The chain joins TRBV7-9 to TRBJ2-3; maybe TRBD2 (6 bases). The germline CDR1 and CDR2 sequences are SEHNR and FQNEAQ (reference sequence). Trimming stripped 5 bases from V and 10 bases from J, with 13 bases between. The CDR3 runs to 12 residues. As DNA, the CDR3 is TGTGCCAGCAGCATCGGGACTGGCCCGCAGTATTTT. This translates into CASSIGTGPQYF.

This clonotype has ten or more counts. The chain combines TRBV7-9 with TRBJ1-2; 7 nucleotides match TRBD1. The CDR3 runs to 14 residues. Per the germline V gene, CDR1 is SEHNR and CDR2 is FQNEAQ (reference sequence). The trim removed 2 bases at V and 2 bases at J, leaving 2 bases unmatched. The CDR3 reads CASSLRGQNYGYTF. The CDR3 DNA reads as TGTGCCAGCAGCTTACGGGGACAGAACTATGGCTACACCTTC.

This clonotype was seen a handful of times. Written as DNA, the CDR3 is TGTGCCAGCAGCTTCCCTGGGACAGTCCAAGAGACCCAGTACTTC. This codes for CASSFPGTVQETQYF. V gene TRBV5-5 combines with J gene TRBJ2-5, with TRBD1 matching 7 bases. This CDR3 region has 15 residues. The V gene end was trimmed by 2 bases and the J gene end by 1 base; junction bases not matched to a gene: 5. Germline V CDR1 and CDR2: SGHKS, YYEKEE (reference sequence).

The genes are TRBV11-3 and TRBJ2-1; 7 positions agree with TRBD1. V gave up 5 bases and J gave up 6 bases; unmatched junction bases: 10. The CDR3 covers 15 residues. CDR1 is SGHNT, CDR2 YENEEA, per germline. CDR3: CASSARDSISNEQFF. For the CDR3, the DNA is TGTGCCAGCAGCGCCCGGGACAGTATCTCCAATGAGCAGTTCTTC.

The chain joins TRBV20-1 to TRBJ1-1; D unresolved. Germline loops: CDR1 DFQATT, CDR2 SNEGSKA (reference sequence). There are 12 residues in the CDR3. Trimming shortened V by 6 bases and J by 1 base, and 9 bases separated the two germline ends. The CDR3 bases are TGCAGTGCCGGAGGGAAGAACACTGAAGCTTTCTTT. Translating it yields CSAGGKNTEAFF.

This clonotype came up a few times. The CDR3 DNA reads TGTGCCACCAGCAGAGGTGGGTCAGGGGCCACCTACAATGAGCAGTTCTTC. It codes for CATSRGGSGATYNEQFF. This rearrangement joins TRBV15 to TRBJ2-1; weak D call: TRBD1 (6 bases). The CDR3 loop spans 17 amino acids. V shed 1 base and J shed 2 bases, with 15 bases lying between them. Per germline, CDR1 LNHNV and CDR2 YYDKDF (reference sequence).

This clonotype was counted a few times. The CDR3 coding sequence is TGTGCCAGCAGGCGGGGACGGTATAGCAATCAGCCCCAGCATTTT. Translation: CASRRGRYSNQPQHF. The V call is TRBV6-2 or TRBV6-3, the J call TRBJ1-5; possible D gene TRBD1, 5 bases. CDR3 length: 15 residues. V was pared by 6 bases and J by 0 bases, with 12 bases between. CDR1 and CDR2 (germline): MNHEY, SVGEGT.

The chain carries TRBV9 and TRBJ2-3; TRBD2 might be the D (7 bases). The V gene lost 3 bases and the J gene lost 4 bases, with 15 bases spanning the gap. CDR3 length equals 15 residues. From germline, CDR1 is SGDLS and CDR2 YYNGEE. The CDR3 region is CASSEGGGSADTQYF. In DNA form, the CDR3 reads TGTGCCAGCAGCGAGGGGGGCGGGAGCGCAGATACGCAGTATTTT.

There are a few counts of this clonotype. The rearrangement joins TRBV6-2 or TRBV6-3 to TRBJ2-1; D gene ambiguous. In germline, CDR1 is MNHEY, CDR2 SVGEGT. V was clipped by 1 base and J by 10 bases, with 11 bases between them. The CDR3 has 13 residues. CDR3 residues: CASSYLVVGEQFF. CDR3 bases: TGTGCCAGCAGTTACTTGGTCGTCGGAGAGCAGTTCTTC.

This clonotype was observed many times. The chain carries TRBV6-1 and TRBJ2-7; D is possibly TRBD1 or TRBD2 (5 bases each). Trimming cost V 7 bases and J 0 bases, with 16 bases left between them. CDR1 MNHNS and CDR2 SASEGT come from the germline V gene. The length of the CDR3 is 15 residues. The DNA of the CDR3 is TGTGCCAGCATAGGGACGCCCCTCCTCTCCTACGAGCAGTACTTC. Amino acids: CASIGTPLLSYEQYF.